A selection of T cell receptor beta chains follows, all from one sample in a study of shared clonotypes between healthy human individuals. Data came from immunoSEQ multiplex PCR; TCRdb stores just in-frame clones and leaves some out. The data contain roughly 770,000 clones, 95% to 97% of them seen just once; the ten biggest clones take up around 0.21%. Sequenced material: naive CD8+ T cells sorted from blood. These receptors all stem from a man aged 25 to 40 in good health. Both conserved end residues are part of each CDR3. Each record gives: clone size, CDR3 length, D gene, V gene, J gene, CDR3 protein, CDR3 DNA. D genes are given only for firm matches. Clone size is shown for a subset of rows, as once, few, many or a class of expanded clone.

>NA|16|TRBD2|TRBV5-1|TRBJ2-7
CASSPWTSGIEGEQYF
TGCGCCAGCAGCCCCTGGACTAGCGGGATAGAAGGCGAGCAGTACTTC
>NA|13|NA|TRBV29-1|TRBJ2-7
CSVEQGLPYEQYF
TGCAGCGTTGAGCAGGGGCTCCCCTACGAGCAGTACTTC
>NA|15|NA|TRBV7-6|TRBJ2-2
CASSLRGADTGELFF
TGTGCCAGCAGCCTTCGGGGGGCGGACACCGGGGAGCTGTTTTTT
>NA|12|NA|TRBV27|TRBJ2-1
CASSRSGAEQFF
TGTGCCAGCAGTAGATCGGGCGCTGAGCAGTTCTTC
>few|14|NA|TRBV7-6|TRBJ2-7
CASSLGQDSYEQYF
TGTGCCAGCAGCTTAGGACAGGACTCCTACGAGCAGTACTTC
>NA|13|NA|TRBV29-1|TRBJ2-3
CSVEDKGGDTQYF
TGCAGCGTTGAAGATAAGGGGGGAGATACGCAGTATTTT
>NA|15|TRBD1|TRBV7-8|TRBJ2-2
CASSSDRVGTGELFF
TGTGCCAGCAGCAGTGACAGGGTCGGGACCGGGGAGCTGTTTTTT
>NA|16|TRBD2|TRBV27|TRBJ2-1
CASSQLAGGTQYEQFF
TGTGCCAGCAGTCAACTAGCGGGAGGAACCCAATATGAGCAGTTCTTC
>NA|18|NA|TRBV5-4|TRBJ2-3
CASSPSYASSISTDTQYF
TGTGCCAGCAGCCCTTCCTACGCTAGCTCGATTAGCACAGATACGCAGTATTTT
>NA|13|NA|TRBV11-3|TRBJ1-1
CASSATPNTEAFF
TGTGCCAGCAGCGCAACACCGAACACTGAAGCTTTCTTT
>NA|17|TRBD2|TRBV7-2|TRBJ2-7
CASSFRLAGAVLDEQYF
TGTGCCAGCAGCTTTAGACTAGCGGGAGCAGTGTTGGACGAGCAGTACTTC
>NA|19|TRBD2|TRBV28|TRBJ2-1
CASSLSEGLAGELYNEQFF
TGTGCCAGCAGTTTATCGGAGGGACTAGCGGGAGAGCTCTACAATGAGCAGTTCTTC
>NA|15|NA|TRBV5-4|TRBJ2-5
CASRLRTGTKETQYF
TGTGCCAGCAGACTTCGGACGGGGACCAAAGAGACCCAGTACTTC
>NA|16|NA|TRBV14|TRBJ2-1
CASSQEVATPNREQFF
TGTGCCAGCAGCCAAGAGGTCGCGACCCCCAACAGGGAGCAGTTCTTC
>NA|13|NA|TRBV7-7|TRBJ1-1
CASSLSGNTEAFF
TGTGCCAGCAGCTTATCCGGGAACACTGAAGCTTTCTTT
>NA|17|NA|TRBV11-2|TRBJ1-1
CASSFAFGDGPNTEAFF
TGTGCCAGCAGCTTTGCCTTTGGGGACGGACCAAACACTGAAGCTTTCTTT
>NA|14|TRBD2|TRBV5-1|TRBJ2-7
CASSSGTTNYEQYF
TGCGCCAGCAGTTCAGGGACTACCAACTACGAGCAGTACTTC
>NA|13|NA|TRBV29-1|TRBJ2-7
CSVTSVRTYEQYF
TGCAGCGTAACGTCAGTTAGAACCTACGAGCAGTACTTC
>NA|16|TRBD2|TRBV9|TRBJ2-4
CASSSGLAGVWDIQYF
TGTGCCAGCAGCTCCGGACTAGCGGGAGTTTGGGACATTCAGTACTTC
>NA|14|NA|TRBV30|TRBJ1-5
CAWSEGYSNQPQHF
TGTGCCTGGAGTGAGGGGTATAGCAATCAGCCCCAGCATTTT
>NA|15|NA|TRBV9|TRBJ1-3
CASSLDQGRGNTIYF
TGTGCCAGCAGCCTCGATCAGGGCAGGGGAAACACCATATATTTT
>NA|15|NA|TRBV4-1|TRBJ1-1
CASSQVMGLNTEAFF
TGCGCCAGCAGCCAAGTGATGGGTTTGAACACTGAAGCTTTCTTT
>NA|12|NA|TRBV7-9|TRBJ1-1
CASSTGVLHAFF
TGTGCCAGCAGCACCGGGGTGCTCCATGCTTTCTTT
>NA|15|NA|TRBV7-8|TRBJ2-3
CASSLRGRDTDTQYF
TGTGCCAGCAGCTTAAGGGGGAGGGACACAGATACGCAGTATTTT
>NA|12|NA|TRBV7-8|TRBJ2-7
CASSSPGWEQYF
TGTGCCAGCAGCTCCCCGGGTTGGGAGCAGTACTTC
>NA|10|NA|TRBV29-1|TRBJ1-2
CSVSDYGYTF
TGCAGCGTTTCAGACTATGGCTACACCTTC
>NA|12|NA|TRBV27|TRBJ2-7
CASSYSSYEQYF
TGTGCCAGCAGTTACTCCTCCTACGAGCAGTACTTC
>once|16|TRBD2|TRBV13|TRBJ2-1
CASSFTGLAVYNEQFF
TGTGCCAGCAGCTTTACGGGACTAGCGGTATACAATGAGCAGTTCTTC
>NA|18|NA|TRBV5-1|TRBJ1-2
CASSRETNHREANYGYTF
TGCGCCAGCAGCCGAGAAACAAATCACAGGGAGGCTAACTATGGCTACACCTTC
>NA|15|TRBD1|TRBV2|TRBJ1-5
CASSQTGVLIQPQHF
TGTGCCAGCAGTCAGACAGGGGTATTAATTCAGCCCCAGCATTTT
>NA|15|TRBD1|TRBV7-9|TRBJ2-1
CASSFPGQGKGEQFF
TGTGCCAGCAGCTTCCCGGGACAGGGTAAGGGTGAGCAGTTCTTC
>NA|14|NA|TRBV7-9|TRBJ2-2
CASSWGENFGELFF
TGTGCCAGCAGCTGGGGGGAGAACTTCGGGGAGCTGTTTTTT
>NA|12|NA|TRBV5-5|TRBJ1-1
CASSLGVSEAFF
TGTGCCAGCAGCTTAGGGGTTTCTGAAGCTTTCTTT
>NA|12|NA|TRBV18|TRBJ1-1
CASSPVLGDAFF
TGTGCCAGCTCACCAGTCTTGGGTGACGCTTTCTTT
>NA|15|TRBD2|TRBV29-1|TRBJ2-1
CSVAGLAGGAGEQFF
TGCAGCGTTGCAGGACTAGCGGGAGGTGCAGGGGAGCAGTTCTTC
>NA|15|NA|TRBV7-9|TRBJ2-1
CASSPRGGPNNEQFF
TGTGCCAGCAGCCCCCGGGGCGGGCCAAACAATGAGCAGTTCTTC
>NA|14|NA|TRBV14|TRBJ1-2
CASSQDRGGYGYTF
TGTGCCAGCAGCCAAGACAGGGGAGGGTATGGCTACACCTTC
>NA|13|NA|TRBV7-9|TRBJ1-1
CASSFTARTEAFF
TGTGCCAGCAGCTTCACAGCGAGAACTGAAGCTTTCTTT
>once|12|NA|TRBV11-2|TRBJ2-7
CASSFESYEQYF
TGTGCCAGCAGCTTTGAATCCTACGAGCAGTACTTC
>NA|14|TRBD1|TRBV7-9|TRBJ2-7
CASSLVGTVYEQYF
TGTGCCAGCAGCTTAGTCGGGACAGTCTACGAGCAGTACTTC
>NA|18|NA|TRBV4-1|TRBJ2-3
CASSQLVQRLVYTDTQYF
TGCGCCAGCAGCCAACTAGTACAAAGACTAGTGTACACAGATACGCAGTATTTT
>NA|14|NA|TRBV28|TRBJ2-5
CASSLGEPQETQYF
TGTGCCAGCAGTTTAGGGGAGCCTCAAGAGACCCAGTACTTC
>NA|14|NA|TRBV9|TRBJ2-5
CASSAGGGQETQYF
TGTGCCAGCAGCGCCGGTGGGGGCCAAGAGACCCAGTACTTC
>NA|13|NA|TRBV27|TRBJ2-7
CASSLSAGYEQYF
TGTGCCAGCAGTTTATCAGCAGGGTACGAGCAGTACTTC
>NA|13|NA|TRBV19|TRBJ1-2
CASSPDSYYGYTF
TGTGCCAGTAGCCCGGACAGCTACTATGGCTACACCTTC
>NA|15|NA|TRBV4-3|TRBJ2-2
CASSQSTGLTGELFF
TGCGCCAGCAGCCAGTCGACAGGCCTCACCGGGGAGCTGTTTTTT
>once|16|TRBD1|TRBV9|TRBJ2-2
CASSVDTGTGTGELFF
TGTGCCAGCAGCGTAGATACTGGGACAGGGACAGGGGAGCTGTTTTTT
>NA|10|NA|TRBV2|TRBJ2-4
CASTGNIQYF
TGTGCCAGCACAGGAAACATTCAGTACTTC
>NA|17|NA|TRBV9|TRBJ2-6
CASSAERISSGANVLTF
TGTGCCAGCAGCGCCGAGAGAATTAGCTCTGGGGCCAACGTCCTGACTTTC
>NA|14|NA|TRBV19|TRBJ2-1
CASSIRATYNEQFF
TGTGCCAGTAGTATTCGGGCCACATACAATGAGCAGTTCTTC
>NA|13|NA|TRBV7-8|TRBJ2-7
CASSLSRSREQYF
TGTGCCAGCAGCTTGTCGAGGTCCCGCGAGCAGTACTTC